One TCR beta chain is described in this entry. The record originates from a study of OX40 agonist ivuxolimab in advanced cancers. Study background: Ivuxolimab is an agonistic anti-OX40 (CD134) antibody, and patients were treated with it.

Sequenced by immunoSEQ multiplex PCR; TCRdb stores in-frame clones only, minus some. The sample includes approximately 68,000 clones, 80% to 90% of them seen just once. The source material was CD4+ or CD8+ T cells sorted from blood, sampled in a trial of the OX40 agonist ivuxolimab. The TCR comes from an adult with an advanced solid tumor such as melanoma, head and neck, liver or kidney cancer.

The CDR3 spells CASSAETSRYNEQFF. CDR3 DNA sequence: TGTGCCAGCAGCGCCGAGACTAGCAGGTACAATGAGCAGTTCTTC. The V gene is TRBV9, the J gene TRBJ2-1; 7 positions agree with TRBD2. CDR3 size: 15 residues. Trimming at V came to 3 bases and at J to 4 bases, leaving 7 bases not matched to a gene. Germline CDR1 is SGDLS and CDR2 is YYNGEE.